This entry lists 26 T cell receptor beta chains sequenced from one sample in a study of cytomegalovirus exposure and HLA in healthy donors. Use of 60 Vbeta and 13 Jbeta primers characterized the PCR. Generated by immunoSEQ multiplex PCR, the TCRdb table keeps only in-frame clones and is missing some. The table lists roughly 100,000 clones, 75% to 85% of them singletons. Sequenced input: PBMCs. These receptors all stem from a man aged 50 to 60 in good health and CMV-seronegative.

This chain joins TRBV4-2 and TRBJ1-6, with 11 bases lining up with TRBD1. Germline V gene lookup returns CDR1 LGHNA and CDR2 YNFKEQ. The CDR3 covers 22 residues. V trimming: 1 base; J trimming: 5 bases; junction bases outside the gene matches: 19. CDR3 in amino acids: CASSQALNLGTGGRGNNSPLHF. The CDR3, as DNA: TGTGCCAGCAGCCAAGCCTTGAACTTGGGGACAGGGGGGAGAGGCAATAATTCACCCCTCCACTTT.

This chain connects TRBV7-6 to TRBJ1-2, with D maybe TRBD1 (5 bases). Germline V gives CDR1 SGHVS, CDR2 FNYEAQ. V was clipped by 4 bases and J by 3 bases, with 12 bases between them. This CDR3 spans 14 amino acids. The CDR3 here is CASSSYGQDYGYTF. The CDR3 bases are TGTGCCAGCAGCTCTTATGGACAAGACTATGGCTACACCTTC.

Note on this clone: The junction does not match germline at one end; this may be a read error. CDR3 in DNA: TGTGCCAGCAGCCACAGAGGCCAAGAGGCCCAGTACTTC. This codes for CASSHRGQEAQYF. The genes are TRBV14 and TRBJ2-5; no reliable D call. CDR1 and CDR2 (germline): SGHDN, FVKESK. The CDR3 consists of 13 residues. The full variable domain, in which reference TRBV14 and TRBJ2-5 provide the parts outside the CDR3, is EAGVTQFPSHSVIEKGQTVTLRCDPISGHDNLYWYRRVMGKEIKFLLHFVKESKQDESGMPNNRFLAERTGGTYSTLKVQPAELEDSGVYFCASSHRGQEAQYFGPGTRLLVL.

This sequence joins TRBV19 and TRBJ2-7; TRBD1 matches at 7 bases. Unmatched junction bases numbered 4, after V lost 5 bases and J lost 0 bases. CDR3 length: 14 amino acids. Germline values: CDR1 LNHDA, CDR2 SQIVND (reference sequence). The CDR3 bases are TGTGCCAGTAGTCTGGGACAGAGCTCCTACGAGCAGTACTTC. This codes for CASSLGQSSYEQYF.

V and J are TRBV5-6 and TRBJ1-1; the D is unclear. Deletions cut 2 bases from V and 6 bases from J, with 11 bases between. This CDR3 comprises 13 residues. Germline V lookup: CDR1 SGHDT, CDR2 YYEEEE. CDR3 bases: TGTGCCAGCAGCTTTAATTTCGAGGCTGAAGCTTTCTTT. Encoded protein: CASSFNFEAEAFF.

The V and J genes are TRBV4-1 and TRBJ1-5, with 7 bases matching TRBD1. V lost 4 bases and J lost 6; bases outside the gene matches: 6. This CDR3 spans 14 amino acids. In germline, CDR1 is MGHRA, CDR2 YSYEKL. This CDR3 reads CASSRDRVGQPQHF. The CDR3 coding sequence is TGCGCCAGCAGCCGAGACAGGGTCGGTCAGCCCCAGCATTTT.

The rearrangement uses TRBV30 and TRBJ2-7; TRBD2 might be the D (7 bases). Germline CDR1 and CDR2: GTSNPN and SVGIG (reference sequence). V lost 1 base to trimming and J lost 4 bases, with 17 bases between them. The CDR3 spans 15 residues. CDR3 amino acids: CAWSAGVGGAYEQYF. The CDR3 DNA sequence: TGTGCCTGGAGTGCCGGGGTAGGGGGGGCGTACGAGCAGTACTTC.

The rearrangement joins TRBV2 to TRBJ2-7; 9 nucleotides agree with TRBD2. CDR1 is SNHLY, CDR2 FYNNEI, per germline. CDR3 length: 16 amino acids. With 2 bases clipped from V and 2 bases from J, the junction kept 7 bases outside the gene matches. The CDR3 loop reads CASSELGSGGPYEQYF. CDR3 sequence (DNA): TGTGCCAGCAGTGAATTAGGTAGCGGGGGACCCTACGAGCAGTACTTC.

V gene TRBV7-2 combines with J gene TRBJ1-5; 7 nucleotides agree with TRBD1. Germline V gives CDR1 SGHTA, CDR2 FQGNSA. V was clipped by 5 bases and J by 5 bases; unmatched bases: 9. This CDR3 is 15 amino acids long. The CDR3 reads CASSAAGQSYQPQHF. In DNA form, the CDR3 reads TGTGCCAGCAGCGCTGCGGGACAGTCATATCAGCCCCAGCATTTT.

The V call is TRBV5-8, the J call TRBJ2-1; 7 nucleotides line up with TRBD1. V lost 0 bases and J lost 0; bases outside the gene matches: 0. The germline V gene encodes CDR1 SGHTS and CDR2 YDEGEE. The CDR3 loop spans 15 amino acids. The CDR3 nucleotides are TGTGCCAGCAGCTTGGGGGACAGCTCCTACAATGAGCAGTTCTTC. Translated: CASSLGDSSYNEQFF.

CDR3 in DNA: TGTGCCAGCAGTGAAGGGACAGGGAATCAGCCCCAGCATTTT. Translating it yields CASSEGTGNQPQHF. This chain joins TRBV27 and TRBJ1-5, with 9 positions matching TRBD1. Germline V gene lookup returns CDR1 MNHEY and CDR2 SMNVEV (reference sequence). V dropped 5 bases and J dropped 4; count of bases not matched to a gene: 3. This CDR3 spans 14 amino acids.

This clone was observed once. The chain recombines TRBV5-1 with TRBJ2-1; 10 positions agree with TRBD2. The V gene end was trimmed by 2 bases and the J gene end by 9 bases; junction bases not matched to a gene: 8. Germline V gives CDR1 SGHRS, CDR2 YFSETQ. The CDR3 consists of 15 residues. In nucleotides, the CDR3 is TGCGCCAGCAGCTTACCGAGCGGGGGGGCGGTTGAGCAGTTCTTC. This gives the protein CASSLPSGGAVEQFF.

The V gene is TRBV7-6, the J gene TRBJ2-3, with 11 nucleotides matching TRBD2. V lost 3 bases and J lost 4; bases outside the gene matches: 9. Germline V gene lookup returns CDR1 SGHVS and CDR2 FNYEAQ. This CDR3 is 17 amino acids long. The CDR3 spells CASSFRSGGAPPDTQYF. In DNA, the CDR3 is TGTGCCAGCAGCTTCCGTAGCGGGGGGGCCCCCCCAGATACGCAGTATTTT.

The genes are TRBV10-2 and TRBJ1-3; D not resolved. Germline V gives CDR1 WSHSY, CDR2 SAAADI. The CDR3 length is 16 residues. V was shortened by 3 bases and J by 0 bases, with 12 bases between the two germline ends. The CDR3 loop is CASSERSPDSGNTIYF. The CDR3 DNA follows: TGCGCCAGCAGTGAAAGGAGCCCAGACTCTGGAAACACCATATATTTT.

The CDR3, as DNA: TGCAGCGTTGGAACACCTCGGGGTACGCAGTATTTT. It yields the protein CSVGTPRGTQYF. The chain joins TRBV29-1 to TRBJ2-3; perhaps TRBD2 as D (5 bases). The germline CDR1 and CDR2 sequences are SQVTM and ANQGSEA. The CDR3 is 12 amino acids. Trimming took off 4 bases at V and 8 bases at J, with 13 bases between the two ends.

As for this clone: Sequence at one end of the junction differs from germline and may be a read error. This sequence joins TRBV7-7 and TRBJ2-1; D ambiguous. Germline values: CDR1 SSHAT, CDR2 FNYEAQ (reference sequence). The CDR3 totals 13 residues. This CDR3 reads CASSLDQANEQFF. The CDR3 coding sequence is TGTGCTAGCAGCTTAGACCAGGCCAATGAGCAGTTCTTC.

This chain uses TRBV7-3 with TRBJ2-1; 14 bases are shared with TRBD2. This CDR3 has 16 amino acids. From germline, CDR1 is SGHTA and CDR2 FQGTGA. V was pared by 2 bases and J by 13 bases, with 10 bases of the junction left unmatched. Here the CDR3 reads CASSLGIGLAGGRQFF. CDR3 sequence (DNA): TGTGCCAGCAGCTTAGGTATCGGACTAGCGGGGGGAAGACAGTTCTTC. Combining the CDR3 with reference TRBV7-3 and TRBJ2-1 gives the whole variable domain GAGVSQTPSNKVTEKGKYVELRCDPISGHTALYWYRQSLGQGPEFLIYFQGTGAADDSGLPNDRFFAVRPEGSVSTLKIQRTERGDSAVYLCASSLGIGLAGGRQFFGPGTRLTVL.

V and J are TRBV6-1 and TRBJ1-2, with TRBD1 identical over 7 bases. CDR3 length: 14 amino acids. The germline gives CDR1 MNHNS, CDR2 SASEGT. V was pared by 5 bases and J by 5 bases, with 8 bases of the junction left unmatched. CDR3 DNA: TGTGCCAGCAGTCGAATGACGGACAGGTATGGCTACACCTTC. Translated, it gives CASSRMTDRYGYTF.

The V call is TRBV5-1, the J call TRBJ2-3, with TRBD2 matching over 9 bases. With V trimmed by 0 bases and J by 3 bases, 11 bases remained unmatched. The germline CDR1 and CDR2 sequences are SGHRS and YFSETQ. The CDR3 extends over 18 amino acids. The CDR3 region is CASSLALAGTIRTDTQYF. The CDR3 DNA sequence: TGCGCCAGCAGCTTGGCCCTAGCGGGGACTATTCGGACAGATACGCAGTATTTT.

This rearrangement joins TRBV9 to TRBJ2-1, with 9 bases identical to TRBD2. CDR1 and CDR2 (germline): SGDLS, YYNGEE. The V segment lost 2 bases and the J segment 6 bases; nucleotides outside the gene matches: 6. This CDR3 spans 15 amino acids. The CDR3 bases are TGTGCCAGCAGCGTTGGAGCGGGGGGCCCCAATGAGCAGTTCTTC. This translates into CASSVGAGGPNEQFF.

As to this clone: Other DNA sequences in this sample translate to the same CDR3. V gene TRBV6-1 combines with J gene TRBJ2-3; a weak D match, TRBD1 (5 bases). V lost 7 bases and J 2 bases, leaving 10 bases between the germline ends. CDR3 length: 13 amino acids. Germline V gene sequence: CDR1 MNHNS, CDR2 SASEGT. The CDR3 DNA reads as TGTGCCAGCATTGCGGACAACACAGATACGCAGTATTTT. It codes for CASIADNTDTQYF.

V gene TRBV5-6 combines with J gene TRBJ2-7, with a possible D match to TRBD1 (6 bases). The CDR3 covers 14 residues. Germline-derived CDR1 and CDR2 are SGHDT and YYEEEE. DNA of the CDR3: TGTGTGTCGATCGTCTGGGGGCGACCCTACGAGCAGTACGTC. It codes for CVSIVWGRPYEQYV.

The chain is built from TRBV5-1 and TRBJ2-3, with TRBD2 matching over 7 bases. V lost 5 bases and J lost 0; bases outside the gene matches: 3. This CDR3 has 14 residues. CDR1 is SGHRS and CDR2 is YFSETQ in the germline V gene. The DNA for the CDR3 is TGCGCCAGCAGGGGGGAGGGAAGCACAGATACGCAGTATTTT. Its translation is CASRGEGSTDTQYF.

The chain is built from TRBV5-6 and TRBJ2-2, with D possibly matching TRBD1 (6 bases). This CDR3 region has 14 residues. Germline loops: CDR1 SGHDT, CDR2 YYEEEE. The V gene lost 2 bases and the J gene lost 6 bases, with 11 bases spanning the gap. The CDR3 DNA is TGTGCCAGCAGCTTCCAGGGGCGGTCCGGGGAGCTGTTTTTT. Translating gives CASSFQGRSGELFF. Together with reference TRBV5-6 and TRBJ2-2, the CDR3 gives the full variable domain: DAGVTQSPTHLIKTRGQQVTLRCSPKSGHDTVSWYQQALGQGPQFIFQYYEEEERQRGNFPDRFSGHQFPNYSSELNVNALLLGDSALYLCASSFQGRSGELFFGEGSRLTVL.

The chain uses TRBV19 and TRBJ1-5; 9 bases are shared with TRBD1. Germline lookup yields CDR1 LNHDA and CDR2 SQIVND (reference sequence). This CDR3 contains 19 residues. Trimming took 4 bases from V and 0 from J; bases not matched to a gene: 13. The CDR3 spells CASSKSWTGVRFSNQPQHF. The CDR3 bases are TGTGCCAGTAGTAAGAGTTGGACAGGGGTCAGATTTAGCAATCAGCCCCAGCATTTT.

V gene TRBV10-2 combines with J gene TRBJ1-1, with 7 bases lining up with TRBD1. Losses at the gene ends were 8 bases for V and 8 bases for J; bases not matched to a gene: 8. Germline V gene sequence: CDR1 WSHSY, CDR2 SAAADI. This CDR3 region has 12 residues. CDR3 coding DNA: TGCGCCAGCTCGTCCGGGGACAGAGAAGCTTTCTTT. Translated, it gives CASSSGDREAFF.